The 14 T cell receptor beta chains given below trace back to one sample, sequenced in a study of T cell responses to AZD1222 COVID-19 vaccine. TCRdb's copy holds only in-frame clones and misses some; the assay was immunoSEQ multiplex PCR. There are approximately 190,000 clones in the sample; roughly 88% occur only once, and 0.99% lies in the top ten. The specimen was peripheral blood, collected on day 0 of AZD1222 vaccination. These TCRs come from an adult in good health.

The chain links TRBV10-3 to TRBJ2-7; 7 nucleotides match TRBD1. V lost 3 bases and J lost 2; bases outside the gene matches: 7. The CDR3 spans 15 residues. The germline gives CDR1 ENHRY, CDR2 SYGVKD. The CDR3: CAISDTRGGPYEQYF. The CDR3 DNA reads as TGTGCCATCAGTGATACTAGAGGGGGCCCCTACGAGCAGTACTTC.

The chain employs TRBV18 and TRBJ2-1; 8 nucleotides match TRBD2. The length of the CDR3 is 15 residues. J lost 9 bases, V lost 4 bases, and 11 bases had no gene match. The germline CDR1 and CDR2 sequences are KGHSH and LQKENI. The CDR3 bases are TGTGCCAGCTCACTTGGACGGGAGGGAGGTGGTGAGCAGTTCTTC. It is translated as CASSLGREGGGEQFF.

This chain joins TRBV5-1 and TRBJ1-2, with 9 bases identical to TRBD1. The length of the CDR3 is 15 residues. CDR1 is SGHRS and CDR2 is YFSETQ in the germline V gene. Trimming took 4 bases from V and 6 from J; bases not matched to a gene: 10. The CDR3 reads CASSVQGQGDHGYTF. As DNA, the CDR3 is TGCGCCAGCAGCGTACAGGGACAGGGAGATCATGGCTACACCTTC.

The genes are TRBV2 and TRBJ2-1, with D possibly TRBD2 on 6 matching bases. There are 15 residues in the CDR3. V was shortened by 2 bases and J by 3 bases, with 11 bases between the two germline ends. The germline gives CDR1 SNHLY, CDR2 FYNNEI. CDR3 sequence (DNA): TGTGCCAGCAGTGAATGGGGGGAGGTCTACAATGAGCAGTTCTTC. Encoded protein: CASSEWGEVYNEQFF.

The rearrangement links TRBV3-1 (or the pseudogene TRBV3-2) to TRBJ2-2, with 9 bases that match TRBD1. CDR3 size: 16 residues. CDR1 and CDR2 (germline): LGHDT, YNNKEL (reference sequence). The V and J ends lost 4 bases and 4 bases, in that order; junction bases with no gene match: 7. The CDR3 is CASSPRDRDFTGELFF. DNA of the CDR3: TGTGCCAGCAGCCCGCGGGACAGGGATTTCACCGGGGAGCTGTTTTTT.

J is TRBJ1-5 and V is TRBV7-8; D remains ambiguous. CDR1 and CDR2 from the germline V gene are SGHVS and FQNEAQ. The CDR3 runs to 15 residues. V lost 1 base, J lost 7 bases, and 14 bases lay in between. The CDR3 DNA reads TGTGCCAGCAGCTTAGGAGTGGCGGGAAACCAGCCCCAGCATTTT. It codes for CASSLGVAGNQPQHF. Drawing the rest from reference TRBV7-8 and TRBJ1-5, the complete variable domain is GAGVSQSPRYKVAKRGQDVALRCDPISGHVSLFWYQQALGQGPEFLTYFQNEAQLDKSGLPSDRFFAERPEGSVSTLKIQRTQQEDSAVYLCASSLGVAGNQPQHFGDGTRLSIL.

The chain is built from TRBV10-3 and TRBJ2-3; TRBD2 agrees at 8 bases. Germline V lookup: CDR1 ENHRY, CDR2 SYGVKD. The CDR3 length is 16 residues. The trim removed 6 bases at V and 2 bases at J, leaving 10 bases unmatched. The DNA of the CDR3 is TGTGCCATCAGGCATACTAGCGGAATTGTCACAGATACGCAGTATTTT. Translated, it gives CAIRHTSGIVTDTQYF.

V is TRBV3-1 (or the pseudogene TRBV3-2) and J is TRBJ1-6; 8 nucleotides agree with TRBD1. This CDR3 is built from 16 residues. V lost 3 bases and J lost 4; bases outside the gene matches: 5. Germline V CDR1 and CDR2: LGHDT, YNNKEL (reference sequence). The DNA for the CDR3 is TGTGCCAGCAGCCAGCCGGACAGGGAGTATAATTCACCCCTCCACTTT. Encoded protein: CASSQPDREYNSPLHF.

The sample holds one count of this clone. The chain uses TRBV7-6 and TRBJ2-1; D ambiguous. V was cut by 6 bases and J by 7 bases, with 16 bases left in between. CDR3 length: 14 residues. The germline gives CDR1 SGHVS, CDR2 FNYEAQ. CDR3 sequence: CASSIFRIGNEQFF. For the CDR3, the DNA is TGTGCCAGCAGTATCTTCCGAATAGGGAATGAGCAGTTCTTC.

The chain recombines TRBV7-8 with TRBJ1-1; TRBD1 matches at 7 bases. Germline V gives CDR1 SGHVS, CDR2 FQNEAQ. V was clipped by 5 bases and J by 1 base; unmatched bases: 13. The CDR3 is 17 residues long. CDR3 nucleotides: TGTGCCAGCAGCCGATTCGCGGCCACAGGGGCGAACACTGAAGCTTTCTTT. Amino acid sequence: CASSRFAATGANTEAFF.

The chain combines TRBV7-2 with TRBJ1-5; D uncertain. CDR1 is SGHTA, CDR2 FQGNSA, per germline. Trimming stripped 1 base from V and 3 bases from J, with 10 bases between. The CDR3 runs to 15 residues. DNA for the CDR3: TGTGCCAGCAGCTTAGTCGGAGGTGCCAATCAGCCCCAGCATTTT. It is translated as CASSLVGGANQPQHF.

The chain is built from TRBV6-6 and TRBJ1-2, with 10 positions matching TRBD1. After removal of 6 bases from V and 7 bases from J, the junction contained 11 bases not matched to a gene. The CDR3 totals 15 residues. The germline CDR1 and CDR2 sequences are MNHNY and SVGAGI (reference sequence). The CDR3 DNA is TGTGCCAGCAGATCACCGGGACAGGGGACCGGTGGCTACACCTTC. This gives the protein CASRSPGQGTGGYTF.

The V call is TRBV7-9, the J call TRBJ2-5; D is unclear. Trimming took 7 bases from V and 2 from J, leaving 8 bases between them. This CDR3 spans 12 amino acids. The germline V gene has CDR1 SEHNR and CDR2 FQNEAQ (reference sequence). This chain's CDR3 is CASTGQQETQYF. CDR3 sequence (DNA): TGTGCCAGCACCGGGCAGCAAGAGACCCAGTACTTC. Full variable domain (remainder filled in from reference TRBV7-9 and TRBJ2-5): DTGVSQNPRHKITKRGQNVTFRCDPISEHNRLYWYRQTLGQGPEFLTYFQNEAQLEKSRLLSDRFSAERPKGSFSTLEIQRTEQGDSAMYLCASTGQQETQYFGPGTRLLVL.

This clone was picked up one time. V usage is TRBV5-1 and J usage is TRBJ1-3; TRBD1 might be the D (5 bases). This CDR3 is 19 amino acids long. The germline CDR1 and CDR2 sequences are SGHRS and YFSETQ. Trimming shortened V by 0 bases and J by 0 bases, and 19 bases separated the two germline ends. CDR3 in amino acids: CASSLDGGRALGSGNTIYF. Written as DNA, the CDR3 is TGCGCCAGCAGCTTGGACGGTGGCAGGGCGTTGGGCTCTGGAAACACCATATATTTT.